The present TCR beta chain was sequenced within a study of cytomegalovirus exposure and HLA in healthy donors. The PCR employed 60 Vbeta primers together with 13 Jbeta primers. Using immunoSEQ multiplex PCR, the repertoire was profiled, and TCRdb retains in-frame clones only, with some absent. The sample lists 95,000 to 150,000 clones; 70% to 80% were seen once. The germline CDR1 and CDR2 sequences are SGHRS and YFSETQ. V was cut by 4 bases and J by 0 bases, with 17 bases left in between. The CDR3 loop spans 17 amino acids. The sequence came from a woman between 50 and 59 years old in good health and CMV-seropositive. The chain carries TRBV5-1 and TRBJ1-3; D gene ambiguous. Sequences were obtained from PBMCs. CDR3 loop: CASSPFTGGYSGNTIYF. The CDR3 region has the DNA TGCGCCAGCAGCCCATTCACGGGCGGGTACTCTGGAAACACCATATATTTT.